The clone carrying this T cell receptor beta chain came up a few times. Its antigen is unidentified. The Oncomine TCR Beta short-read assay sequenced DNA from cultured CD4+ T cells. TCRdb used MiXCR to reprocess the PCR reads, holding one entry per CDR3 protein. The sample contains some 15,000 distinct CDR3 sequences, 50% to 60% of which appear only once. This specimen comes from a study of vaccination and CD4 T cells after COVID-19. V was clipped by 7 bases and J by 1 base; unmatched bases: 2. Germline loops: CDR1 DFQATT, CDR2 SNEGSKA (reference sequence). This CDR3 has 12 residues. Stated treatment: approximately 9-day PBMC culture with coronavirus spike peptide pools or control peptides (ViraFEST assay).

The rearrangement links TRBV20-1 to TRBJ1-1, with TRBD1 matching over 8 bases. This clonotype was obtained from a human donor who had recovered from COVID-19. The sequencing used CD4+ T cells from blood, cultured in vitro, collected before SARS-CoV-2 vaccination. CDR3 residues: CSVGQGNTEAFF. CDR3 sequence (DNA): TGCAGTGTCGGACAGGGGAACACTGAAGCTTTCTTT.